This T cell receptor (beta chain) stems from a study of Graves' ophthalmopathy and Graves' hyperthyroidism. RNA transcripts yielded amplified TCR beta CDR3 regions. A first-round RT-PCR used HTBI primers, followed by a second-round multiplex PCR. TCRdb redid the calling of the multiplex PCR reads with MiXCR, one entry per CDR3 protein. The sample yields approximately 1.2 million distinct CDR3 sequences, 35% to 40% seen once. Researchers turned away patients with other autoimmune diseases, uncontrolled infections, pregnancy or lactation. There are many counts of this clonotype. Antigen unknown. J gave up 5 bases and V 4 bases, and 5 bases lay outside the gene matches. There are 15 residues in the CDR3. Germline V gene lookup returns CDR1 SGHVS and CDR2 FNYEAQ. Findings and limits, study-wide: Among thyroid clonotypes expanded above 0.001 frequency, most also appeared in blood.

The clonotype comes from an adult man with Graves' hyperthyroidism. The sequenced sample consisted of peripheral blood or thyroid tissue (not recorded which). The chain carries TRBV7-6 and TRBJ2-7; 13 bases fit TRBD2. CDR3 residues: CASSSGLAGAHEQYF. CDR3 DNA: TGTGCCAGCAGCTCCGGACTAGCGGGAGCCCACGAGCAGTACTTC.